The clone carrying this T cell receptor beta chain was observed a handful of times. These data are taken from a study of blood T cells in healthy people across ages. The CDR3 loop spans 15 amino acids. The ends were cut back, 1 base at V and 1 base at J, with 11 bases in the middle. In germline, CDR1 is MNHEY, CDR2 SMNVEV (reference sequence). Primed by a sample-barcoded 5' primer and a J-beta primer mix, a second PCR proceeded for 7 to 11 cycles. MiXCR, applied by TCRdb to the 5' RACE reads, yields one record per CDR3 protein. In the table there are some 1.5 million distinct CDR3 sequences, approximately 39% of which are singletons.

Input material: blood. The chain carries TRBV27 and TRBJ2-7; weak D call: TRBD2 (5 bases). The sequence derives from a woman aged 18 to 35 in good health. This chain's CDR3 is CASSLLPAGSYEQYF. CDR3 bases: TGTGCCAGCAGTTTATTGCCTGCGGGTTCCTACGAGCAGTACTTC.